The clone carrying this T cell receptor beta chain has a handful of counts. Its target is unknown. The sample is drawn from a study of T cells in localized non-small cell lung cancer. Profiling relied on immunoSEQ multiplex PCR, and the TCRdb table lists in-frame clones only, not all of them. This sample yields over a thousand clones, of which just under 20% are seen a single time; less than 35% belongs to the top ten. The V end lost 0 bases, the J end lost 8 bases, and 8 bases lay between the germline ends. From germline, CDR1 is MNHGY and CDR2 SAAAGT. The CDR3 sequence is 14 residues long. Points from the study as a whole: Measurement of T cell clonality placed uninvolved adjacent lung highest, above the level in tumor. Higher blood T cell density went with longer overall survival. Of the top 100 tumor clones, median 57 were in adjacent lung, 25 to 35 among its top 100.

Specimen: normal lung tissue next to the tumor, collected before any cancer treatment. The source is a male donor older than 55 with stage I lung adenocarcinoma. J is TRBJ1-6 and V is TRBV6-8, with D uncertain. In DNA form, the CDR3 reads TGTGCCAGCAGTTACTCCAGGTTCGATTCACCCCTCCACTTT. Protein: CASSYSRFDSPLHF.